A single sample is the source of the 10 T cell receptor beta chains below, sequenced in a study of blood T cell repertoires in COVID-19. The repertoire was sequenced with immunoSEQ multiplex PCR; TCRdb's copy has only in-frame clones and lacks some. The sample lists around 63,000 clones, 65% to 90% occurring once. The specimen was peripheral blood. The receptor source for this set is a woman older than 75 with active or convalescent COVID-19.

This sequence joins TRBV19 and TRBJ1-5, with no clear D. Deletions cut 0 bases from V and 4 bases from J, with 10 bases between. CDR3 length: 15 residues. Germline V gene sequence: CDR1 LNHDA, CDR2 SQIVND (reference sequence). CDR3 loop: CASSIDQEGNQPQHF. The CDR3 nucleotides are TGTGCCAGTAGTATAGATCAGGAGGGAAATCAGCCCCAGCATTTT.

The V and J genes are TRBV12-3 or TRBV12-4 and TRBJ1-1; D gene ambiguous. The CDR3 is made up of 13 amino acids. Between the trimmed V and J ends, which lost 2 bases and 2 bases, there was a span of 6 bases. This CDR3 reads CASSLLRNTEAFF. CDR3 sequence (DNA): TGTGCCAGCAGTTTATTGAGAAACACTGAAGCTTTCTTT.

This clone was detected once. A single base separates this from a much larger clone, so it may be a read error. The J gene is TRBJ1-2, the V gene TRBV6-5; TRBD1 is a possible D gene (6 bases). CDR1 is MNHEY, CDR2 SVGAGI, per germline. CDR3 length: 14 amino acids. The CDR3: CASTQQGQGAGYTF. In nucleotides, the CDR3 is TGTGCTAGCACTCAACAGGGCCAGGGTGCTGGCTACACCTTC.

This chain joins TRBV19 and TRBJ2-7; 8 positions agree with TRBD2. Germline V gives CDR1 LNHDA, CDR2 SQIVND (reference sequence). Trimming removed 7 bases from V and 2 bases from J; junction bases left unmatched: 4. The CDR3 has 13 residues. The CDR3 nucleotides are TGTGCCAGTACCGCGGGGGGAACCTACGAGCAGTACTTC. This codes for CASTAGGTYEQYF.

The rearrangement joins TRBV7-4 to TRBJ1-2; 7 nucleotides match TRBD1. Germline CDR1 and CDR2: SGHVT and SQSDAQ. The CDR3 is 13 amino acids. V lost 3 bases, J lost 12 bases, and 10 bases stayed unmatched. The CDR3 nucleotides are TGTGCCAGCAGCTTTCAGGGGACAGCCCATGACACCTTC. This gives the protein CASSFQGTAHDTF.

This clone occurred a few times. The chain couples TRBV6-1 to TRBJ2-6; TRBD1 matches 9 bases. CDR1 is MNHNS and CDR2 is SASEGT in the germline V gene. The CDR3 is 19 amino acids. V was pared by 2 bases and J by 0 bases, with 8 bases of the junction left unmatched. The CDR3 spells CASSERLWDRDSGANVLTF. DNA of the CDR3: TGTGCCAGCAGTGAACGCCTGTGGGACAGGGACTCTGGGGCCAACGTCCTGACTTTC.

V and J are TRBV6-5 and TRBJ2-1; 9 positions agree with TRBD1. CDR1 and CDR2 (germline): MNHEY, SVGAGI. The CDR3 runs to 13 residues. Losses at the gene ends were 6 bases for V and 8 bases for J; bases not matched to a gene: 5. CDR3 amino acids: CASSGQGLYEQFF. The CDR3 DNA reads TGTGCCAGCAGCGGACAGGGGTTATATGAGCAGTTCTTC.

CDR3 in DNA: TGTGCCAGCAGCCAATCGGGAAAACTGTTTTTT. This gives the protein CASSQSGKLFF. The chain carries TRBV14 and TRBJ1-4; D remains unclear. The germline V gene has CDR1 SGHDN and CDR2 FVKESK. The CDR3 sequence is 11 residues long. Trimming cost V 2 bases and J 10 bases, with 5 bases left between them.

The gene calls are TRBV11-3 and TRBJ2-2; D not certain. V lost 3 bases and J 4 bases, leaving 6 bases between the germline ends. The CDR3 extends over 13 amino acids. CDR1 is SGHNT and CDR2 is YENEEA in the germline V gene. The CDR3 bases are TGTGCCAGCAGCTTGGCAGTCACCGGGGAGCTGTTTTTT. As protein: CASSLAVTGELFF.

The J gene is TRBJ1-1, the V gene TRBV10-3; 9 bases align to TRBD1. Germline V lookup: CDR1 ENHRY, CDR2 SYGVKD. The junction had 6 bases not matched to a gene; V was cut back by 3 bases and J by 1 base. The CDR3 is made up of 16 amino acids. CDR3 nucleotide sequence: TGTGCCATCAGTGACCTAGGGACAGGGAGGAACACTGAAGCTTTCTTT. Its translation is CAISDLGTGRNTEAFF.